These T cell receptor beta chains were read from a single sample in a study of PD-1 blockade in classical Hodgkin lymphoma. Using immunoSEQ multiplex PCR, the repertoire was profiled, and TCRdb retains in-frame clones only, with some absent. The data contain some 90,000 clones, over 80% of them singletons. This material consisted of peripheral blood mononuclear cells (PBMCs), taken before the fourth cycle of nivolumab. Receptors originate from a human donor with classical Hodgkin lymphoma. CDR3s include the opening cysteine and the closing phenylalanine or tryptophan. D genes are given only for firm matches. Expanded clones get a size class; other rows say once, few or many, or leave the size out.

NA	TRBV7-2	TRBD2	TRBJ2-5	TGTGCCAGCAGCTCGGGACTAGCGGGAGGTTTTCCAGAGACCCAGTACTTC	CASSSGLAGGFPETQYF
NA	TRBV2	TRBD2	TRBJ2-1	TGTGCCAGCAGGGGGGACTACGCTACCTACAATGAGCAGTTCTTC	CASRGDYATYNEQFF
NA	TRBV5-4	NA	TRBJ1-1	TGTGCCAGCAGCAAGGGACCAGGATGGAACACTGAAGCTTTCTTT	CASSKGPGWNTEAFF
few	TRBV29-1	NA	TRBJ1-5	TGCAGCGCCTCAGACAGGAGCAATCAGCCCCAGCATTTT	CSASDRSNQPQHF
NA	TRBV7-9	NA	TRBJ1-1	TGTGCCAGCAGCTTAGGAGGGGGTGTCACTGAAGCTTTCTTT	CASSLGGGVTEAFF
once	TRBV1	NA	TRBJ2-3	TGCACCAGCAGCCAAGAGAGGGAGGCTGATACAGATACGCAGTATTTT	CTSSQEREADTDTQYF
NA	TRBV5-8	TRBD1	TRBJ1-5	TGTGCCAGCAGCTCGAAGGGGACAGTAGGTTCCCAGCATTTT	CASSSKGTVGSQHF
NA	TRBV19	NA	TRBJ1-1	TGTGCCAGTAGTAAGGACAGAGACACTGAAGCTTTCTTT	CASSKDRDTEAFF
NA	TRBV20-1	NA	TRBJ2-4	TGCAGTGCTCCCAGGGATGGCATTCAGTACTTC	CSAPRDGIQYF
NA	TRBV6-4	TRBD2	TRBJ2-1	TGTGCCAGCAGCGCCCTTTTGGAAGCGGGGGAGCAGTTCTTC	CASSALLEAGEQFF
NA	TRBV4-3	NA	TRBJ1-4	TGCGCCAGCAGCCAACAAGACGGACACACTAATGAAAAACTGTTTTTT	CASSQQDGHTNEKLFF
NA	TRBV9	NA	TRBJ2-7	TGTGCCAGCAGCGTAGGGCTAGGCCCCTACGAGCAGTACTTC	CASSVGLGPYEQYF
NA	TRBV7-3	NA	TRBJ2-2	TGTGCCAGCAGCTTAAGGGGCGGGATGGACACCGGGGAGCTGTTTTTT	CASSLRGGMDTGELFF
NA	TRBV2	TRBD1	TRBJ1-1	TGTGCCAGCAGTGGACAGGGTAACACTGAAGCTTTCTTT	CASSGQGNTEAFF
NA	TRBV19	TRBD2	TRBJ2-2	TGTGCCAGTACGGAAGTAGCGGGTCCCCCCGGGGAGCTGTTTTTT	CASTEVAGPPGELFF
NA	TRBV7-8	NA	TRBJ2-7	TGTGCCAGCAGCCGAGAACCGGACTACTATACCTACGAGCAGTACTTC	CASSREPDYYTYEQYF
NA	TRBV7-9	NA	TRBJ2-2	TGTGCCAGCAGCACAGCCGGGACTTCGAACACCGGGGAGCTGTTTTTT	CASSTAGTSNTGELFF